The TCR beta chain described here comes from a study of shared clonotypes between healthy human individuals. Findings and limits, study-wide: Sequencing depth was predicted to influence how clonotypes are shared among donors.

Naive-designated CD8 cells lacked CD45RO, were positively enriched for CCR7, and omitted terminally differentiated effector memory CD45RA+ cells. Every contributor of samples was a Caucasian grown-up residing in Nashville, Tennessee. The CDR3 is 15 amino acids. The ends lost 2 bases at V and 2 bases at J; junction bases unmatched: 3. Germline CDR1 reads SGHRS; CDR2 reads YFSETQ. The assay ran at deep level. In the authors' workflow: With immunoSEQ giving junction-only sequences and no quality scores, filtering differed. Sequencing used immunoSEQ multiplex PCR; TCRdb keeps in-frame clones, though not all of them. The V and J calls and clone size were taken over from that table, and D and trimming were inferred from the DNA. The sample lists around 2,100,000 clones; roughly 94% were seen once. To note about this clone: What it binds is not known.

The sample was naive CD8+ T cells sorted from blood. The sequence was collected from a man between 18 and 29 years old in good health. This chain connects TRBV5-1 to TRBJ2-3, with 9 bases lining up with TRBD2. The CDR3 DNA sequence: TGCGCCAGCAGCTTCGGCGGGGGGGCCACAGATACGCAGTATTTT. Translated, it gives CASSFGGGATDTQYF.